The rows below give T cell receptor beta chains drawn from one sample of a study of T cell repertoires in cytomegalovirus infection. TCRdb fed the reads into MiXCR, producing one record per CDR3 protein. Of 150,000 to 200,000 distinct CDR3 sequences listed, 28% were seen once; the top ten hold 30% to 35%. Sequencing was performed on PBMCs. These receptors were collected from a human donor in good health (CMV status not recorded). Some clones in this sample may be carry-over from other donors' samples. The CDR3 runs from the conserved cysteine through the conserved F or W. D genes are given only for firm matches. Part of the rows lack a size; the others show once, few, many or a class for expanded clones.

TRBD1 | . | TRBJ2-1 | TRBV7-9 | CASGSGQGMREQFF | TGTGCCAGCGGATCGGGACAGGGTATGCGGGAGCAGTTCTTC
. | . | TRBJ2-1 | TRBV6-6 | CASSKQGSGGYNEQFF | TGTGCCAGCAGCAAACAGGGGTCGGGGGGCTACAATGAGCAGTTCTTC
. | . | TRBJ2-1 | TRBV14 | CASSREWGYNEQFF | TGTGCCAGCAGCCGGGAGTGGGGATACAATGAGCAGTTCTTC
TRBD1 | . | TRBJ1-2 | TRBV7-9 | CASSFGTAQTGNF | TGTGCCAGCAGCTTTGGGACAGCGCAAACGGGCAATTTC
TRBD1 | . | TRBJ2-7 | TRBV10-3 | CAITPGQGAWERYF | TGTGCCATCACTCCGGGACAGGGGGCTTGGGAGCGGTACTTC
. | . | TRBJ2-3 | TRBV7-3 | CDSSLGQEWADTQYF | TGTGACAGCAGCTTAGGGCAGGAGTGGGCAGATACGCAGTATTTT
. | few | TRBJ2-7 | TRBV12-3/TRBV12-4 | CASSVTGDSYEQYF | TGTGCCAGCAGTGTAACAGGAGACTCCTACGAGCAGTACTTC
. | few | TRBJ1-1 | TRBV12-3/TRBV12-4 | CASSFYDTPLNTEAFF | TGTGCCAGCAGTTTCTACGATACACCGTTGAACACTGAAGCTTTCTTT
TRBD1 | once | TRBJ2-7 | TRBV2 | CATRTGSSYEQYF | TGTGCCACCAGGACAGGGAGCTCCTACGAGCAGTACTTC
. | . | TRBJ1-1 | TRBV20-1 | CSAPGTPNTEAFF | TGCAGTGCCCCCGGGACACCGAACACTGAAGCTTTCTTT
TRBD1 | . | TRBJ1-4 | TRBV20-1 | CSARGTAPTNEKLFF | TGCAGTGCTCGGGGGACAGCCCCAACTAATGAAAAACTGTTTTTT
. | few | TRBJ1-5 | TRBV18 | CASSPPSGNQPQHF | TGTGCCAGCTCACCACCGAGTGGCAATCAGCCCCAGCATTTT
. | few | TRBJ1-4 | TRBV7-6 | CASSLRSANSLRNEKLFF | TGTGCCAGCAGCTTACGGTCAGCTAACTCCCTACGTAATGAAAAACTGTTTTTT
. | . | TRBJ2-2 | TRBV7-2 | CASSLEVWRGPHTGELFF | TGTGCCAGCAGCTTAGAAGTATGGCGGGGTCCTCACACCGGGGAGCTGTTTTTT
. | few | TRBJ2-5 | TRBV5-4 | CASSRPTGQETQYF | TGTGCCAGCAGCCGCCCGACAGGCCAAGAGACCCAGTACTTC
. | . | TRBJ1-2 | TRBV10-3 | CANSEGGPYGYTF | TGTGCCAACTCAGAGGGGGGCCCCTATGGCTACACCTTC
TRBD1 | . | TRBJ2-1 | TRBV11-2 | CASTSTAGGGEQFF | TGTGCCAGCACCTCAACGGCAGGGGGCGGGGAGCAGTTCTTC
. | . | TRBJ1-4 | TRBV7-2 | CASSLMTDHEKLFF | TGTGCCAGCAGCTTAATGACTGACCATGAAAAACTGTTTTTT
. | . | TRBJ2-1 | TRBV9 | CASSVATNPGNEQFF | TGTGCCAGCAGCGTAGCTACTAACCCGGGCAATGAGCAGTTCTTC
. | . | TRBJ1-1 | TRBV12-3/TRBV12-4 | CATLSRKGDTEAFF | TGTGCCACCCTGTCTCGTAAGGGGGACACTGAAGCTTTCTTT
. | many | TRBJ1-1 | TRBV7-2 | CASSLDSGGDTEAFF | TGTGCCAGCAGCTTAGATTCCGGAGGGGACACTGAAGCTTTCTTT
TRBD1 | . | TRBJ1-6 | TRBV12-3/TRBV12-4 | CASRTGTGGNSPLHF | TGTGCCAGCAGAACTGGGACAGGGGGTAATTCACCCCTCCACTTT
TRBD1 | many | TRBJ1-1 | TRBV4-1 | CASSRGQASMNTEAFF | TGCGCCAGCAGCCGAGGACAGGCCTCGATGAACACTGAAGCTTTCTTT
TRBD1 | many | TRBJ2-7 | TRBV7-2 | CASSPTGTVFDEQYF | TGTGCCAGCAGCCCCACCGGGACAGTTTTCGACGAGCAGTACTTC
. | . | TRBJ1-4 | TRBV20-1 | CSARAIGGEKLFF | TGCAGTGCTAGAGCTATAGGGGGAGAAAAACTGTTTTTT
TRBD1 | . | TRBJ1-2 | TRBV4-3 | CASRMTGGDGYTF | TGCGCCAGCAGAATGACAGGGGGCGACGGCTACACCTTC
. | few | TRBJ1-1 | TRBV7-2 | CASSLYRLYTEAFF | TGTGCCAGCAGCTTATACAGACTATACACTGAAGCTTTCTTT
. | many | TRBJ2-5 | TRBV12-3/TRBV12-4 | CASSSGDYQETQYF | TGTGCCAGCAGTTCTGGGGACTACCAAGAGACCCAGTACTTC
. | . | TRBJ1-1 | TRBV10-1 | CASSESGGDEAFF | TGCGCCAGCAGTGAGTCTGGGGGGGATGAAGCTTTCTTT
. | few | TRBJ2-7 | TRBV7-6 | CAYLVYEQYF | TGTGCCTACCTAGTCTACGAGCAGTACTTC
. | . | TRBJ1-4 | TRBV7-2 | CASSVRQATNEKLFF | TGTGCCAGCAGCGTTCGACAGGCAACTAATGAAAAACTGTTTTTT
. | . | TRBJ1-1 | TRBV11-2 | CASSLEGLERTEAFF | TGTGCCAGCAGCTTAGAAGGGCTCGAAAGGACTGAAGCTTTCTTT
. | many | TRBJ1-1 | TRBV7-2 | CASSFQGLNTEAFF | TGTGCCAGCAGCTTTCAGGGGTTGAACACTGAAGCTTTCTTT
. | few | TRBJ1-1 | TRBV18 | CASSLNLRNNEAFF | TGTGCCAGCTCTCTTAATCTCAGGAACAATGAAGCTTTCTTT
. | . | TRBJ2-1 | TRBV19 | CATDSSSGYNELFF | TGTGCCACCGACAGTTCCAGCGGCTACAATGAGCTGTTCTTC
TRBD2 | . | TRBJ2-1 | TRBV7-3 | CASSLMTSGVGEQFF | TGTGCCAGCAGCTTAATGACTAGCGGCGTGGGTGAGCAGTTCTTC
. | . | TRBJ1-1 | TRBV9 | CASSVGPQGNTEAFF | TGTGCCAGCAGCGTAGGGCCCCAGGGAAACACTGAAGCTTTCTTT
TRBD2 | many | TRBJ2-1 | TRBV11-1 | CASSPSRGGSYNEQFF | TGTGCCAGCAGCCCTAGCCGGGGGGGCTCCTACAATGAGCAGTTCTTC
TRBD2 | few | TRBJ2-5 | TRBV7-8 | CASSPLAGETQETQYF | TGTGCCAGCAGCCCTTTAGCGGGAGAGACTCAAGAGACCCAGTACTTC
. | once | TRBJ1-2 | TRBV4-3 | CASSQGPRDATGNYGYTF | TGCGCCAGCAGCCAAGGTCCGAGGGACGCTACCGGGAACTATGGCTACACCTTC
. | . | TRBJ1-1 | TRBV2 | CASTSKGGGNTEAFF | TGTGCCAGCACCTCGAAGGGAGGGGGGAACACTGAAGCTTTCTTT
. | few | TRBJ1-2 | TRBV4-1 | CASSQDIPGYGYTF | TGCGCCAGCAGCCAAGATATCCCAGGCTATGGCTACACCTTC
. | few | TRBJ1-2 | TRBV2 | CASRDNKGYGYTF | TGTGCCAGCAGGGACAATAAGGGGTATGGCTACACCTTC
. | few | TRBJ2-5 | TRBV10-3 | CAISEWQGGAIHLDKETQYF | TGTGCCATCAGTGAGTGGCAGGGCGGCGCTATCCACCTGGACAAAGAGACCCAGTACTTC
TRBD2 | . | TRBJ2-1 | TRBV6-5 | CASSYSSSPYSGGYNEQFF | TGTGCCAGCAGTTACTCGAGCAGCCCCTACAGCGGGGGTTACAATGAGCAGTTCTTC
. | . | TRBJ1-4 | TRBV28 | CASGPTGIGEKLFF | TGTGCCAGCGGACCTACAGGGATCGGTGAAAAACTGTTTTTT
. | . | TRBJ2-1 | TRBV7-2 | CASSLSTALNEQFF | TGTGCCAGCAGCTTATCTACGGCTCTCAATGAGCAGTTCTTC
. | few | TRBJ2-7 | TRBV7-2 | CASSLLVYRTYEQYF | TGTGCCAGCAGCTTACTAGTGTACCGTACCTACGAGCAGTACTTC
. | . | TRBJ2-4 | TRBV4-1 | CASSQEESSDRNIQYF | TGCGCCAGCAGCCAAGAGGAGTCCTCAGACCGGAACATTCAGTACTTC
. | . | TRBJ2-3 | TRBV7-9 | CASSLVLDSYTDTQYF | TGTGCCAGCAGCTTAGTACTGGACAGCTACACAGATACGCAGTATTTT
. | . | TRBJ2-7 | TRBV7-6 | CASSFLGTSTEQYF | TGTGCCAGCAGCTTCCTAGGGACCTCGACCGAGCAGTACTTC
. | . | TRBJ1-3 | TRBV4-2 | CASSQDRMNSGNTIYF | TGTGCCAGCAGCCAAGATAGGATGAACTCTGGAAACACCATATATTTT
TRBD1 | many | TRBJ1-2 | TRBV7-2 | CASSITGGAYYGYTF | TGTGCCAGCAGCATTACAGGGGGCGCTTACTATGGCTACACCTTC
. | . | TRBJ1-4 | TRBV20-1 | CSARDGARMNEKLFF | TGCAGTGCTAGAGATGGGGCACGGATGAATGAAAAACTGTTTTTT
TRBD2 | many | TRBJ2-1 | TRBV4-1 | CASSQEAGGYNEQFF | TGCGCCAGCAGCCAAGAGGCGGGGGGCTACAATGAGCAGTTCTTC
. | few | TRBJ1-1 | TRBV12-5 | CASGTTLLDTEAFF | TGTGCTAGTGGAACGACTCTATTGGACACTGAAGCTTTCTTT
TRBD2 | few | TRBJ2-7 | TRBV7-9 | CASSLGGFYGEQYF | TGTGCCAGCAGCCTGGGAGGGTTTTATGGCGAGCAGTACTTC
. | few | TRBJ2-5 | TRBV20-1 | CSARDLSGRGDWQETQYF | TGCAGTGCTAGAGACCTGAGCGGAAGAGGGGATTGGCAAGAGACCCAGTACTTC
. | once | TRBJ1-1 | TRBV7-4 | CASSSYPTGTEAFF | TGTGCCAGCAGCTCATACCCGACAGGCACTGAAGCTTTCTTT